This T cell receptor beta chain was sequenced for a study of PD-L1 blockade in urothelial cancer. Study information: About 90% of the 29 patients were males with bladder-origin urothelial cancer.

The CDR3 runs 12 residues. The V and J ends lost 8 bases and 5 bases respectively, with 9 bases between them. CDR1 and CDR2 (germline): SGHVS, FNYEAQ. Time point given: pretreatment peripheral blood. Synthetic TCR analog templates were added to each PCR reaction. The data were produced by immunoSEQ multiplex PCR, yet TCRdb's version contains in-frame clones alone and is incomplete. The sample shows about 47,000 clones, 70% to 90% of them seen only once. The sequence came from a man aged 55 to 69 with urothelial cancer. Source: PBMCs, taken around atezolizumab (anti-PD-L1) treatment. The chain employs TRBV7-6 and TRBJ2-2; D might be TRBD1 (6 bases). Here the CDR3 reads CASFRGTGELFF. Here the CDR3 DNA reads TGTGCCAGCTTCAGGGGTACCGGGGAGCTGTTTTTT. The full variable domain, in which reference TRBV7-6 and TRBJ2-2 provide the parts outside the CDR3, is GAGVSQSPRYKVTKRGQDVALRCDPISGHVSLYWYRQALGQGPEFLTYFNYEAQQDKSGLPNDRFSAERPEGSISTLTIQRTEQRDSAMYRCASFRGTGELFFGEGSRLTVL.